This T cell receptor (beta chain) was captured by sequencing in a study of blood T cells in healthy people across ages. With a J-beta primer mix and a sample-barcoded 5' primer, a second PCR ran roughly 6 to 12 cycles. TCRdb recomputed calls from the 5' RACE reads with MiXCR, one row per CDR3 protein. The sample holds approximately 830,000 distinct CDR3 sequences, less than 80% seen once. This clonotype was detected once. Extraction of total RNA produced a minimum of 5 micrograms from each sample. Germline V gene sequence: CDR1 DFQATT, CDR2 SNEGSKA (reference sequence). The CDR3 length is 15 residues. Between the trimmed V and J ends, which lost 6 bases and 1 base, there was a span of 18 bases.

Sequenced input: blood. This clonotype was obtained from a man younger than 45 in good health. The rearrangement joins TRBV20-1 to TRBJ1-2; D not resolved. This CDR3 is CSAPTSSPLNYGYTF. The CDR3 nucleotides are TGCAGTGCCCCGACATCCAGTCCCCTTAACTATGGCTACACCTTC.